Each of the 2 T cell receptor beta chains below was sequenced from the same sample in a study of shared clonotypes between healthy human individuals. Data came from immunoSEQ multiplex PCR; TCRdb stores just in-frame clones and leaves some out. The data hold roughly 2,500,000 clones, with 90% to 95% observed a single time. Source material: naive CD4+ T cells from PBMCs. The subset: CD45RA+ positively selected. These TCRs come from a man aged 18 to 35 in good health. Some clones in this sample may be carry-over from other donors' samples.

On this clone: This sample also contains other DNA sequences that code for the same CDR3. The V gene is TRBV15, the J gene TRBJ2-7; TRBD1 is a possible D gene (5 bases). This CDR3 has 14 residues. V lost 0 bases, J lost 4 bases, and 10 bases lay in between. Germline V gene data show CDR1 as LNHNV and CDR2 as YYDKDF (reference sequence). The CDR3 sequence is CATSREGQGYEQYF. CDR3 in DNA: TGTGCCACCAGCAGAGAAGGGCAGGGTTACGAGCAGTACTTC.

The J gene is TRBJ2-2, the V gene TRBV25-1, with D unresolved. The CDR3 is 16 residues long. V was cut by 3 bases and J by 2 bases, with 13 bases left in between. CDR1 is MGHDK and CDR2 is SYGVNS in the germline V gene. CDR3 sequence: CASSEAPSTNTGELFF. The CDR3 nucleotides read TGTGCCAGCAGTGAGGCCCCCTCCACAAACACCGGGGAGCTGTTTTTT.